This entry is about one T cell receptor beta chain. Germline assignment: CDR1 SGHTA and CDR2 FQGTGA. The CDR3 is 15 amino acids. V lost 5 bases, J lost 4 bases, and 17 bases lay in between. Measured with immunoSEQ multiplex PCR; TCRdb has only the in-frame clones, and not every one. The data contain about 100,000 clones, approximately 92% of them seen just once; the ten biggest clones take up about 1.9%. This sample was taken from a study of T cell changes during pregnancy in multiple sclerosis. The chain carries TRBV7-3 and TRBJ2-5; a possible D gene is TRBD2 (5 bases). The TCR sequence derives from a female donor with multiple sclerosis, enrolled in a pregnancy study. Material: peripheral blood, obtained after pregnancy. For the CDR3, the DNA is TGTGCCAGCAGCCGGACGGCCACCGGACTAGAGACCCAGTACTTC. Protein product: CASSRTATGLETQYF.